This T cell receptor beta chain appears in the sequencing data of a study of T cell repertoires in cytomegalovirus infection. Overall study context: An indication of both CMV infection and matching HLA type came from public TCR beta signatures. Overall study findings and caveats: The study found HLA-C-restricted CMV-specific TCR beta clonotypes dominating the ex vivo response.

TCRdb processed the reads anew with MiXCR; each CDR3 protein has one entry. The table shows around 440,000 distinct CDR3 sequences, with 11% occurring only once. Trimming cost V 0 bases and J 5 bases; bases outside gene matches: 7. Germline V CDR1 and CDR2: SGHVS, FNYEAQ. The length of the CDR3 is 18 residues. The table lists this clonotype with many counts. Its antigen is not known. The rearrangement joins TRBV7-6 to TRBJ2-1; TRBD2 aligns across 13 bases. What was sequenced was PBMCs. This TCR was sampled from a human donor in good health (CMV status not recorded). Some clones in this sample may be carry-over from other donors' samples. This chain's CDR3 is CASSLALSGTSGNNEQFF. CDR3 bases: TGTGCCAGCAGCTTAGCCCTTTCAGGGACTAGCGGGAACAATGAGCAGTTCTTC.